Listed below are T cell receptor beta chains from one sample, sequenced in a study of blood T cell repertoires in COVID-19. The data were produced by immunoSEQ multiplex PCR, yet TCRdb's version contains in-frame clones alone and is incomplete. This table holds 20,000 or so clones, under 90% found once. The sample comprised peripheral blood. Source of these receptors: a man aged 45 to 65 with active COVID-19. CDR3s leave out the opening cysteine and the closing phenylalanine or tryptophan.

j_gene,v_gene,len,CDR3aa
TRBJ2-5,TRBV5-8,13,ASSLGTGGRETQY
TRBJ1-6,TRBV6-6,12,ASSRKGVGSPLH
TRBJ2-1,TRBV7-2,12,ASSLRMQGLVQF
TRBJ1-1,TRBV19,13,ASSMGEGESTEAF
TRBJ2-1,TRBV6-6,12,ASRDSGINNEQF
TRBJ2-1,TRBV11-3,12,ASSKTSPYNEQF
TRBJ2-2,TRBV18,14,ASSPDRGPPTGELF
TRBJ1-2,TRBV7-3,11,ASSSTTESGYT
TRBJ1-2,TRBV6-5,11,ASTSDRAYGYT
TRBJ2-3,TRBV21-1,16,ASSKASRSSGGPDTQY
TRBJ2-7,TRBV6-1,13,ASSEIWDRVYEQY
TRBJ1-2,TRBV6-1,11,ASSEPGQGAYT
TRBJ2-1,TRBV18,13,ASSPDSSVGSEQF
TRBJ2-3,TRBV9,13,ASSVDTGVGDTQY
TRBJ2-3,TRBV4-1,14,ASSPVLAGGTDTQY
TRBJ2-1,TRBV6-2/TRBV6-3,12,ASSYSAGLNEQF
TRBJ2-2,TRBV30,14,AWSVRRGGSAGELF
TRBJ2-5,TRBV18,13,ASSPLAGGIETQY
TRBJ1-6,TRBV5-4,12,ASSLTGSNSPLH
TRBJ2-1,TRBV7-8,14,ASSLETSGAYNEQF
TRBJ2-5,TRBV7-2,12,ASSLELAGVYQY
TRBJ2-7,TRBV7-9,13,ASSRGTEYDYEQY
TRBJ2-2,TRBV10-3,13,AISEVKGGPGELF
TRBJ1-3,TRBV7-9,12,ASSLSSSGNTIY
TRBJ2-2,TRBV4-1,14,ASSQAPGNRGGELF
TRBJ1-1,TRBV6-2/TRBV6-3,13,ASSYAPTMNTEAF
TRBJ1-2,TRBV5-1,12,ASSLELGARGYT
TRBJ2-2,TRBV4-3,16,ASSQEATAVLNTGELF
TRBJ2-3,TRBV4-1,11,ASSQRSTDTQY
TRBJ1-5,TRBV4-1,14,ASSRTALRGPQPQH
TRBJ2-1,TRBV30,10,AWKHSHNEQF
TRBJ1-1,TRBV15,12,ATSRVGDWTEAF
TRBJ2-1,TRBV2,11,ASFATRLSEQF
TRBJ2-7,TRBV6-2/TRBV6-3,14,ASSFLRTSGAYEQY
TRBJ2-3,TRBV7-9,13,ASSLVGQSTDTQY
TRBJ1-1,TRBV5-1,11,ASSLANTGEAF
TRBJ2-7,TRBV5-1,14,ASGRQGASLPYEQY
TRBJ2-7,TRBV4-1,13,ASSRHRDTTYEQY
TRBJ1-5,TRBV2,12,ASSPGGDYQPQH
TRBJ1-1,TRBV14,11,ASSQDRNTEAF
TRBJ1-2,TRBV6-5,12,ASSYSKTGTGYT
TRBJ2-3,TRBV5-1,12,ASSLDQGSDTQY
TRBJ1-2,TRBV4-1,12,ASRPTGGYHGYT
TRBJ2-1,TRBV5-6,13,ASSSARRLYNEQF
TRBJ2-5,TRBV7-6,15,ASSLHSTPVGGETQY